The rows below give T cell receptor beta chains drawn from one sample of a study of T-cell reconstitution after alpha-beta-depleted transplantation in children. Using its own MiXCR run on the PCR reads, TCRdb lists one record per CDR3 protein. The sample has hundreds of thousands of distinct CDR3 sequences, 6.5% to 9% seen once. The sample consisted of PBMCs, mostly from graft donor cells, taken 180 days after TCRalphabeta/CD19-depleted stem cell transplant. These receptors all come from a male patient between 5 and 17 years old who had a stem cell transplant for acute lymphoblastic leukemia, so the T cells may come from the graft donor. Each CDR3 is given without its conserved first and last residue. Fields, in order: CDR3 protein, V gene, D gene, CDR3 length. A D gene is named only where the DNA matches it firmly.

ATSASGGIGELF | TRBV24-1 | TRBD2 | 12
ASTGNANYGYT | TRBV11-2 | - | 11
ASSLDRGVRY | TRBV11-2 | - | 10
ASSRGETQY | TRBV12-3/TRBV12-4 | - | 9
ASSPLWSTDTQY | TRBV12-3/TRBV12-4 | - | 12
ASTLNSAGPTDTQY | TRBV12-3/TRBV12-4 | - | 14
SASGTNYGYT | TRBV20-1 | - | 10
ASSPGHPTNYGYT | TRBV9 | - | 13
ASSLSAGPHQPQH | TRBV27 | - | 13
ASSISSGTGELF | TRBV19 | - | 12
ASSGRTDDRGYGYT | TRBV10-2 | - | 14